Shown below are 26 T cell receptor beta chains from a single sample sequenced in a study of CD8+ T cells in alopecia areata. Sequencing templates came from extracted RNA that was reverse transcribed into cDNA. Some clones are missing from TCRdb's copy, which holds only in-frame ones; the method was immunoSEQ multiplex PCR. The sample records 150,000 or so clones, approximately 70% being singletons. Sequenced material: CD8+ T cells sorted from blood, taken at week 0. The origin of the receptors is a human donor with alopecia areata.

V and J are TRBV6-5 and TRBJ1-2; D is undetermined. Germline V gene lookup returns CDR1 MNHEY and CDR2 SVGAGI. This CDR3 has 13 residues. V was shortened by 0 bases and J by 7 bases, with 9 bases between the two germline ends. The CDR3 nucleotides read TGTGCCAGCAGTTACTCGGTGGTGGGTGGCTACACCTTC. Amino acid sequence: CASSYSVVGGYTF.

V gene TRBV14 combines with J gene TRBJ2-5, with D perhaps TRBD1 or TRBD2 (5 bases each). Germline V lookup: CDR1 SGHDN, CDR2 FVKESK. The CDR3 loop spans 15 amino acids. Trimming left V 0 bases short and J 5 bases short, with 13 bases between. The CDR3 nucleotides are TGTGCCAGCAGCCAAGATTCCGGGGCCACGGAGACCCAGTACTTC. This gives the protein CASSQDSGATETQYF.

The chain joins TRBV13 to TRBJ1-4, with 7 bases identical to TRBD1. Germline V CDR1 and CDR2: PRHDT, FYEKMQ (reference sequence). The junction had 8 bases not matched to a gene; V was cut back by 5 bases and J by 5 bases. The CDR3 sequence is 15 residues long. CDR3: CASSNTGTENEKLFF. The DNA for the CDR3 is TGTGCCAGCAGCAATACCGGGACAGAAAATGAAAAACTGTTTTTT.

This chain uses TRBV4-2 with TRBJ1-1; D unresolved. Trimming shortened V by 0 bases and J by 0 bases, and 17 bases separated the two germline ends. This CDR3 is 18 amino acids long. Looked up from germline, CDR1 is LGHNA and CDR2 is YNFKEQ. The CDR3 region is CASSQEIPIKRVNTEAFF. The CDR3 nucleotides are TGTGCCAGCAGCCAAGAGATACCGATTAAAAGAGTGAACACTGAAGCTTTCTTT.

This sequence joins TRBV30 and TRBJ2-7; the match to TRBD1 covers 11 bases. The CDR3 consists of 15 residues. The V gene end was trimmed by 0 bases and the J gene end by 4 bases; junction bases not matched to a gene: 5. Looked up from germline, CDR1 is GTSNPN and CDR2 is SVGIG (reference sequence). CDR3 nucleotides: TGTGCCTGGAGTGTAGGGACAGGGGGATTGTACGAGCAGTACTTC. Translation gives CAWSVGTGGLYEQYF.

The J gene is TRBJ2-1, the V gene TRBV11-3, with D possibly TRBD1 on 6 matching bases. The germline V gene has CDR1 SGHNT and CDR2 YENEEA. V lost 5 bases and J lost 2, with 19 bases in between. The CDR3 extends over 17 amino acids. CDR3 protein: CASSPRRIDRTYNEQFF. The CDR3 DNA is TGTGCCAGCAGCCCCCGCCGGATTGACAGGACCTACAATGAGCAGTTCTTC. Drawing the rest from reference TRBV11-3 and TRBJ2-1, the complete variable domain is EAGVVQSPRYKIIEKKQPVAFWCNPISGHNTLYWYLQNLGQGPELLIRYENEEAVDDSQLPKDRFSAERLKGVDSTLKIQPAELGDSAVYLCASSPRRIDRTYNEQFFGPGTRLTVL.

Concerning this clone: Relative to the germline gene, one junction end is altered; a read error may explain this. The rearrangement joins TRBV4-1 to TRBJ1-5, with D perhaps matching TRBD1 (5 bases). The CDR3 loop spans 15 amino acids. Germline-derived CDR1 and CDR2 are MGHRA and YSYEKL. The CDR3, as DNA: TGCGCCAGCAGCCAACGGGACGGTATGTATCAACCCCAGCATTTT. This sequence encodes CASSQRDGMYQPQHF.

The rearrangement links TRBV9 to TRBJ1-1; 9 bases match TRBD1. There are 15 residues in the CDR3. J was trimmed by 3 bases and V by 4 bases; bases with no gene match: 7. Germline CDR1 and CDR2: SGDLS and YYNGEE. The CDR3 spells CASSPEQGAYTEAFF. The CDR3 DNA reads TGTGCCAGCAGCCCAGAACAGGGGGCCTACACTGAAGCTTTCTTT.

This clone was seen a handful of times. This sequence joins TRBV29-1 and TRBJ2-7; TRBD1 matches 7 bases. The length of the CDR3 is 15 residues. V dropped 0 bases and J dropped 2; count of bases not matched to a gene: 7. Germline V gene sequence: CDR1 SQVTM, CDR2 ANQGSEA. In DNA form, the CDR3 reads TGCAGCGTTGAAGACGGGACAGAGCCCACCTACGAGCAGTACTTC. Translation gives CSVEDGTEPTYEQYF.

This chain uses TRBV9 with TRBJ1-6; D perhaps matches TRBD1 (6 bases). Germline V CDR1 and CDR2: SGDLS, YYNGEE. This CDR3 comprises 13 residues. Trimming removed 3 bases at V and 9 bases at J, with 10 bases between. CDR3 loop: CASSGRQVSPLHF. The DNA of the CDR3 is TGTGCCAGCAGCGGAAGACAGGTTTCACCCCTCCACTTT.

This clone was seen just once. V usage is TRBV5-6 and J usage is TRBJ1-2; D remains ambiguous. CDR1 SGHDT and CDR2 YYEEEE come from the germline V gene. The CDR3 totals 12 residues. Trimming cost V 6 bases and J 6 bases, with 12 bases left between them. CDR3 amino acids: CASTNGGDGYTF. The CDR3 DNA is TGTGCCAGCACCAACGGCGGGGATGGCTACACCTTC.

The V gene is TRBV7-9, the J gene TRBJ2-5; 11 nucleotides align to TRBD2. Germline V CDR1 and CDR2: SEHNR, FQNEAQ (reference sequence). This CDR3 comprises 14 residues. Trimming removed 5 bases from V and 7 bases from J; junction bases left unmatched: 6. CDR3 sequence: CASSGLAGQWTQYF. As DNA, the CDR3 is TGTGCCAGCAGCGGACTAGCGGGCCAGTGGACCCAGTACTTC.

This clone has more than one count but fewer than ten. One end of the junction fails to match germline, which may point to a read error. The chain couples TRBV10-3 to TRBJ1-5, with no clear D. The CDR3 is 13 amino acids. CDR1 is ENHRY and CDR2 is SYGVKD in the germline V gene. The CDR3 loop reads CASSTWTGQPQHF. In DNA, the CDR3 is TGTGCCAGCAGTACTTGGACGGGTCAGCCCCAGCATTTT.

This clone appeared a single time. The V and J genes are TRBV5-1 and TRBJ1-1; D ambiguous. The CDR3 spans 14 residues. Germline V CDR1 and CDR2: SGHRS, YFSETQ. V dropped 0 bases and J dropped 4 bases, with 10 bases sitting between them. CDR3 nucleotides: TGCGCCAGCAGCTTGGCCTGGGGAGGCACTGAAGCTTTCTTT. The encoded protein is CASSLAWGGTEAFF.

The chain is built from TRBV4-1 and TRBJ1-2; D unresolved. The CDR3 sequence is 16 residues long. Trimming left V 4 bases short and J 2 bases short, with 17 bases between. CDR1 is MGHRA, CDR2 YSYEKL, per germline. CDR3 bases: TGCGCCAGCAGCCTCCGAGGGAGGGAAAGGAACTATGGCTACACCTTC. It is translated as CASSLRGRERNYGYTF.

The chain is built from TRBV6-5 and TRBJ2-3; 12 bases agree with TRBD2. The CDR3 extends over 15 amino acids. Trimming cost V 6 bases and J 2 bases; bases outside gene matches: 3. Germline V CDR1 and CDR2: MNHEY, SVGAGI. The CDR3 nucleotides are TGTGCCAGCAGACTAGCGGGGGGCTCCACAGATACGCAGTATTTT. It specifies CASRLAGGSTDTQYF.

This rearrangement joins TRBV29-1 to TRBJ2-5, with D unresolved. The CDR3 contains 12 residues. V lost 8 bases and J 4 bases, leaving 14 bases between the germline ends. Germline-derived CDR1 and CDR2 are SQVTM and ANQGSEA. The CDR3 sequence is CSWAWIPETQYF. For the CDR3, the DNA is TGCAGCTGGGCATGGATTCCAGAGACCCAGTACTTC.

The chain uses TRBV4-2 and TRBJ2-5, with 7 bases identical to TRBD2. CDR3 size: 17 residues. V was pared by 0 bases and J by 1 base, with 8 bases of the junction left unmatched. Germline V gives CDR1 LGHNA, CDR2 YNFKEQ. This chain's CDR3 is CASSQDRLGGGQETQYF. The CDR3 DNA is TGTGCCAGCAGCCAAGATAGATTGGGCGGGGGCCAAGAGACCCAGTACTTC.

Only a few counts were recorded for this clone. V and J are TRBV27 and TRBJ2-1; D is uncertain. With 6 bases removed from V and 7 bases from J, the gap between germline ends came to 10 bases. Germline-derived CDR1 and CDR2 are MNHEY and SMNVEV (reference sequence). The CDR3 is made up of 12 amino acids. The CDR3 sequence is CASSPGRNEQFF. CDR3 nucleotide sequence: TGTGCCAGCAGCCCGGGTCGGAATGAGCAGTTCTTC.

CDR3 in DNA: TGTGCCAGCTCACCCCCCACTAACGACAGGGAGGGCTACACCTTC. This translates into CASSPPTNDREGYTF. This chain links TRBV18 with TRBJ1-2; 7 bases match TRBD1. This CDR3 spans 15 amino acids. CDR1 KGHSH and CDR2 LQKENI come from the germline V gene. The J segment lost 8 bases and the V segment lost 3 bases, leaving 12 bases of the junction unmatched.

This chain uses TRBV18 with TRBJ2-1, with 7 bases that match TRBD1. Unmatched junction bases numbered 8, after V lost 5 bases and J lost 4 bases. The germline V gene has CDR1 KGHSH and CDR2 LQKENI. The length of the CDR3 is 15 residues. CDR3 coding DNA: TGTGCCAGCTCAATTTCGGGACAGACTTACAATGAGCAGTTCTTC. Amino acids: CASSISGQTYNEQFF.

Only a few counts were recorded for this clone. The chain links TRBV29-1 to TRBJ1-2, with D possibly matching TRBD1 (5 bases). Germline loops: CDR1 SQVTM, CDR2 ANQGSEA. CDR3 length equals 11 residues. V shed 2 bases and J shed 7 bases, with 8 bases lying between them. Here the CDR3 reads CSVEYGAGYTF. The CDR3 coding sequence is TGCAGCGTTGAATATGGGGCTGGCTACACCTTC.

This rearrangement joins TRBV5-6 to TRBJ1-5; weak D call: TRBD1 (6 bases). Germline V gives CDR1 SGHDT, CDR2 YYEEEE. Trimming pared 4 bases from V and 9 bases from J, leaving 17 bases between. This CDR3 comprises 14 residues. The CDR3 sequence is CASSTGHPSSPQHF. CDR3 in DNA: TGTGCCAGCAGCACGGGACACCCCTCCTCGCCCCAGCATTTT.

The V gene is TRBV5-6, the J gene TRBJ2-2, with 7 bases aligning to TRBD2. CDR1 and CDR2 from the germline V gene are SGHDT and YYEEEE. The CDR3 sequence is 16 residues long. V lost 4 bases, J lost 2 bases, and 8 bases stayed unmatched. CDR3 in amino acids: CASSPLTSPNTGELFF. In DNA, the CDR3 is TGTGCCAGCAGCCCGTTGACTAGCCCAAACACCGGGGAGCTGTTTTTT.

The chain joins TRBV30 to TRBJ2-7; 10 nucleotides align to TRBD1. The CDR3 totals 14 residues. The V gene end was trimmed by 4 bases and the J gene end by 3 bases; junction bases not matched to a gene: 6. Germline V gene sequence: CDR1 GTSNPN, CDR2 SVGIG (reference sequence). In DNA form, the CDR3 reads TGTGCCTGGAAGGCCCGGGACAGGGGCTACGAGCAGTACTTC. This translates into CAWKARDRGYEQYF.

The J gene is TRBJ2-1, the V gene TRBV4-1; 9 nucleotides align to TRBD2. The CDR3 contains 15 residues. Germline lookup yields CDR1 MGHRA and CDR2 YSYEKL. Trimming at V came to 1 base and at J to 9 bases, leaving 7 bases not matched to a gene. CDR3 bases: TGCGCCAGCAGCCAAGGTGGCGGGGGGGCCACTGAGCAGTTCTTC. Amino acids: CASSQGGGGATEQFF.